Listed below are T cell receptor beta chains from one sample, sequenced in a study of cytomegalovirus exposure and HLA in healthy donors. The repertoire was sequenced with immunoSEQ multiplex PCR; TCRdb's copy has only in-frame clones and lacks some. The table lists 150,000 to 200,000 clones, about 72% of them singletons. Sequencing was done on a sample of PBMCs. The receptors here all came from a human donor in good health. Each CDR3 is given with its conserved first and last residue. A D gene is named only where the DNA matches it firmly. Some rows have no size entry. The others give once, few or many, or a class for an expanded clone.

TGCGCCAGCAGTGAGAGGGGGGGCGCGAACTATGGCTACACCTTC,CASSERGGANYGYTF,NA,NA,TRBV10-2,TRBJ1-2
TGTGCCAGCAGCCCCTACCCACCCCTGGGACTAGCGGGGGCGCCCTCCTACGAGCAGTACTTC,CASSPYPPLGLAGAPSYEQYF,NA,TRBD2,TRBV7-6,TRBJ2-7
TGTGCCAGTAGTATTTTAACAGGAGAGGCTGGGGCCAACGTCCTGACTTTC,CASSILTGEAGANVLTF,NA,NA,TRBV19,TRBJ2-6
TGTGCCAGCAGCTTAGGACAGGGGAGTACCACCGGGGAGCTGTTTTTT,CASSLGQGSTTGELFF,NA,TRBD1,TRBV13,TRBJ2-2
TGTGCCAGCAGCCAGGGCGCTGAAGCTTTCTTT,CASSQGAEAFF,NA,NA,TRBV7-3,TRBJ1-1
TGTGCCAGTGATGAACAGGGGAATTCACCCCTCCACTTT,CASDEQGNSPLHF,once,TRBD1,TRBV2,TRBJ1-6
TGTGCCAGCAGCCCGTGGACAGGGGGAAATCAGCCCCAGCATTTT,CASSPWTGGNQPQHF,NA,TRBD1,TRBV7-8,TRBJ1-5
TGCGCCAGCAGCCCATCAGGGGGGTACAATGAGCAGTTCTTC,CASSPSGGYNEQFF,NA,NA,TRBV5-1,TRBJ2-1
TGTGCCAGCATACAGGAACAGAACACTGAAGCTTTCTTT,CASIQEQNTEAFF,NA,NA,TRBV2,TRBJ1-1
TGTTCCAGCAGCCCTCCACTCGCAGGGATTCAGGTTAACTATGGCTACACCTTC,CSSSPPLAGIQVNYGYTF,NA,NA,TRBV7-9,TRBJ1-2